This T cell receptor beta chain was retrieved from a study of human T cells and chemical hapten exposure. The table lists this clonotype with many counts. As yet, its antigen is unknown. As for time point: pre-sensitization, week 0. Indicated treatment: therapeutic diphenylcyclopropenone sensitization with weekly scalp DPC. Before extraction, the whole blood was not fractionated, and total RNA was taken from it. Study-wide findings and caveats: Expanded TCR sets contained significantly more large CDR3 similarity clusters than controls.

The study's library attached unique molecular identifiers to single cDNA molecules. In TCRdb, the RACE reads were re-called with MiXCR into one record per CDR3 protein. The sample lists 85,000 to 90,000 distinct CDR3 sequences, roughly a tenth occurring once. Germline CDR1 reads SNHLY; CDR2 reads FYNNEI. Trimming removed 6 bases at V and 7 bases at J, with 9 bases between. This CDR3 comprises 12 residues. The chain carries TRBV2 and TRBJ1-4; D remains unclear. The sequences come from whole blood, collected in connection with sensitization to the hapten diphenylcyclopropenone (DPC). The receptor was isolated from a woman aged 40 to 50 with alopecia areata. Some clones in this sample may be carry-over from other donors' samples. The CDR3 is CASRLGGEKLFF. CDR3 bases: TGTGCCAGCAGGCTCGGTGGTGAAAAACTGTTTTTT.